This TCR beta chain was identified during a study of cytomegalovirus exposure and HLA in healthy donors. Study-wide results and limits: An analysis done earlier found most TCR beta V segments productive about 90% or about 30% of the time. According to reports, the classifier identified cytomegalovirus status with high specificity and sensitivity.

PCR involved 60 Vbeta and 13 Jbeta primers. Data came from immunoSEQ multiplex PCR; TCRdb stores just in-frame clones and leaves some out. This sample has over 150,000 clones, with roughly 81% found just once. The V gene's germline CDR1 is SGHVS and CDR2 FNYEAQ. The CDR3 extends over 16 amino acids. The J segment lost 2 bases and the V segment lost 4 bases, leaving 4 bases of the junction unmatched. With regard to this clone: Its antigen is still unknown.

This sequence joins TRBV7-6 and TRBJ2-3, with 12 positions matching TRBD2. The sequenced material came from PBMCs. The source is a girl aged 5 to 17 in good health and CMV-seropositive. CDR3 DNA: TGTGCCAGCAGCTCCGGACTAGCGGGGTACACAGATACGCAGTATTTT. This codes for CASSSGLAGYTDTQYF.